These T cell receptor beta chains were read from a single sample in a study of identical twins. MiXCR, applied by TCRdb to the 5' RACE reads, yields one record per CDR3 protein. The sample holds fewer than 250,000 distinct CDR3 sequences; less than 10% are singletons and the top ten take just over 5%. Sample: memory (CD45RO+) T cells sorted from blood. Receptor source: a young woman in good health. CDR3s leave out the opening cysteine and the closing phenylalanine or tryptophan.

j_gene: TRBJ2-3
v_gene: TRBV10-1
CDR3aa: ASSAGGEAADTQY

j_gene: TRBJ2-5
v_gene: TRBV4-2
CDR3aa: ASSPYQLGETQY

j_gene: TRBJ2-7
v_gene: TRBV29-1
CDR3aa: SVLGKTEIEQY

j_gene: TRBJ2-3
v_gene: TRBV7-8
CDR3aa: ATAIDGLYGTQY

j_gene: TRBJ2-2
v_gene: TRBV19
CDR3aa: ASSIEDRGHGELF

j_gene: TRBJ1-1
v_gene: TRBV20-1
CDR3aa: SASKQVNTEAF

j_gene: TRBJ1-1
v_gene: TRBV21-1
CDR3aa: ASSNGWGNTEAF

j_gene: TRBJ1-1
v_gene: TRBV29-1
CDR3aa: SVAFGTGGTEAF

j_gene: TRBJ1-1
v_gene: TRBV11-2
CDR3aa: ASSFDIEAF

j_gene: TRBJ1-2
v_gene: TRBV7-9
CDR3aa: ASSWVGNYGYT

j_gene: TRBJ2-1
v_gene: TRBV7-9
CDR3aa: ASSLDASRTDEQF

j_gene: TRBJ1-1
v_gene: TRBV29-1
CDR3aa: SVENWGEAF

j_gene: TRBJ1-4
v_gene: TRBV12-3/TRBV12-4
CDR3aa: ASSLNIVLEKLF

j_gene: TRBJ1-1
v_gene: TRBV12-5
CDR3aa: ASGFLDKFTEAF

j_gene: TRBJ1-5
v_gene: TRBV7-2
CDR3aa: ASSLRGKTNQPQH

j_gene: TRBJ2-1
v_gene: TRBV20-1
CDR3aa: SARAGGDEQF

j_gene: TRBJ2-5
v_gene: TRBV5-1
CDR3aa: ASSVYGTPEETQY

j_gene: TRBJ1-5
v_gene: TRBV20-1
CDR3aa: SARQDSNQPQH

j_gene: TRBJ2-3
v_gene: TRBV14
CDR3aa: ASSQSSGLYTDTQY

j_gene: TRBJ2-5
v_gene: TRBV20-1
CDR3aa: SATRVVGETQY

j_gene: TRBJ2-3
v_gene: TRBV20-1
CDR3aa: SATGLADTQY

j_gene: TRBJ1-6
v_gene: TRBV10-3
CDR3aa: AISVTGENSPLH

j_gene: TRBJ2-6
v_gene: TRBV5-1
CDR3aa: ASSFDLRSEANVLT

j_gene: TRBJ2-3
v_gene: TRBV2
CDR3aa: ASTGQGVAPDTQY

j_gene: TRBJ1-6
v_gene: TRBV6-5
CDR3aa: ASSYSGATHLH

j_gene: TRBJ1-2
v_gene: TRBV12-3/TRBV12-4
CDR3aa: ADRGQDYGYT

j_gene: TRBJ2-3
v_gene: TRBV6-5
CDR3aa: ASSLGRRPGMDTQY

j_gene: TRBJ2-3
v_gene: TRBV7-3
CDR3aa: ASSLSVGGTQY

j_gene: TRBJ2-5
v_gene: TRBV3-1
CDR3aa: ATSSRTSGGPYQETQY

j_gene: TRBJ2-7
v_gene: TRBV6-2/TRBV6-3
CDR3aa: ASSYRGGSHEQY

j_gene: TRBJ2-6
v_gene: TRBV12-3/TRBV12-4
CDR3aa: ASRRGGANVLT

j_gene: TRBJ1-2
v_gene: TRBV2
CDR3aa: ASKLGAGEGYT

j_gene: TRBJ2-7
v_gene: TRBV6-1
CDR3aa: ASSEGDGVPYEQY

j_gene: TRBJ2-2
v_gene: TRBV24-1
CDR3aa: ATSDSGQGSGELF

j_gene: TRBJ2-4
v_gene: TRBV3-1
CDR3aa: ASSQGSQGIGGAKNIQY

j_gene: TRBJ1-1
v_gene: TRBV20-1
CDR3aa: SAKIGAEAF

j_gene: TRBJ2-2
v_gene: TRBV29-1
CDR3aa: SVVDGGGTGELF

j_gene: TRBJ2-3
v_gene: TRBV6-5
CDR3aa: ASSYSWGYTDTQY

j_gene: TRBJ2-7
v_gene: TRBV20-1
CDR3aa: SARLFRGSLSYEQY

j_gene: TRBJ2-3
v_gene: TRBV9
CDR3aa: ASSGGTDTQY

j_gene: TRBJ2-5
v_gene: TRBV5-1
CDR3aa: ASSLVDQETQY

j_gene: TRBJ2-7
v_gene: TRBV6-1
CDR3aa: ASIGAGGPIEQY

j_gene: TRBJ1-3
v_gene: TRBV7-2
CDR3aa: ASSFQIGGSGNTIY